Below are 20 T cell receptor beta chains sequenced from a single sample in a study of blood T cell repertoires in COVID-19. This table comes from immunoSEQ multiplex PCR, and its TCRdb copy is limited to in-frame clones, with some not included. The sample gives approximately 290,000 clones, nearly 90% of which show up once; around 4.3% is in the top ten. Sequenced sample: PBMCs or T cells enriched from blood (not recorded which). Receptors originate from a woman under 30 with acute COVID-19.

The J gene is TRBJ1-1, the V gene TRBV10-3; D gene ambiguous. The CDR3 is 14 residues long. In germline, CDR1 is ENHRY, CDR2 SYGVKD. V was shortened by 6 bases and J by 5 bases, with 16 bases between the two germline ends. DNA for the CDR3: TGTGCCATCAGGAACCGGGATGACGGGACTGAAGCTTTCTTT. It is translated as CAIRNRDDGTEAFF.

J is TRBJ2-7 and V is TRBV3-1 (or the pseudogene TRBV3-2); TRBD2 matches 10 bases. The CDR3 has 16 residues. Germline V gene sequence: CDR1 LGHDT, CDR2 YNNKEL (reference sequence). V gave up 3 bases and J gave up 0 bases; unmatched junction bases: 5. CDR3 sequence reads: CASSHATSGFSYEQYF. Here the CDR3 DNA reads TGTGCCAGCAGCCACGCGACTAGCGGGTTCTCCTACGAGCAGTACTTC.

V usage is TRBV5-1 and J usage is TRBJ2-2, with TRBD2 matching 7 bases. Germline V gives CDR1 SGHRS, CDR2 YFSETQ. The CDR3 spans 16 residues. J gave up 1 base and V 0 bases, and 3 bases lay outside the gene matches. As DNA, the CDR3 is TGCGCCAGCAGCTTGGTTGCGGGAGAGAACACCGGGGAGCTGTTTTTT. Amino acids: CASSLVAGENTGELFF.

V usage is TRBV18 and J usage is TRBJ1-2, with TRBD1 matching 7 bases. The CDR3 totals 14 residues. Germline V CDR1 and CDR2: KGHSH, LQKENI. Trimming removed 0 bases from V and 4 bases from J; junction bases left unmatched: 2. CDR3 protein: CASSPPTGSYGYTF. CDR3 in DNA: TGTGCCAGCTCACCACCGACAGGGAGCTATGGCTACACCTTC.

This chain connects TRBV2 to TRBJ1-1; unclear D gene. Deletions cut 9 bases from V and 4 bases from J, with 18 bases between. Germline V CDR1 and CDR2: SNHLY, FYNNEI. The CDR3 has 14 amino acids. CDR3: CASQNPRAGTEAFF. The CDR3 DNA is TGTGCCAGTCAAAACCCGAGGGCTGGCACTGAAGCTTTCTTT.

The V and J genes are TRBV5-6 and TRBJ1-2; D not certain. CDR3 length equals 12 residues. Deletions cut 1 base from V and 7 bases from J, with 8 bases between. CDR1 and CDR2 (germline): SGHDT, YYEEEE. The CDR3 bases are TGTGCCAGCAGCTTGCCAGGCGCTGGCTACACCTTC. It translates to CASSLPGAGYTF. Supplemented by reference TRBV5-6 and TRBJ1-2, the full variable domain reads DAGVTQSPTHLIKTRGQQVTLRCSPKSGHDTVSWYQQALGQGPQFIFQYYEEEERQRGNFPDRFSGHQFPNYSSELNVNALLLGDSALYLCASSLPGAGYTFGSGTRLTVV.

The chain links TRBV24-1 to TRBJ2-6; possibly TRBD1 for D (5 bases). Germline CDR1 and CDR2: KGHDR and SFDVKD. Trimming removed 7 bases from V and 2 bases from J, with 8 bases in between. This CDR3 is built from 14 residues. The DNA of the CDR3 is TGTGCCACCAGCCTAGGGGCTGGGGCCAACGTCCTGACTTTC. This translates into CATSLGAGANVLTF.

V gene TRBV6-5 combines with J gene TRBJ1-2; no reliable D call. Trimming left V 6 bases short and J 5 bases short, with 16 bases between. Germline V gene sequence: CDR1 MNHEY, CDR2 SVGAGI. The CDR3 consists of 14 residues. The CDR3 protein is CASSREGEAYGYTF. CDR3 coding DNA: TGTGCCAGCAGCCGGGAGGGAGAGGCATATGGCTACACCTTC.

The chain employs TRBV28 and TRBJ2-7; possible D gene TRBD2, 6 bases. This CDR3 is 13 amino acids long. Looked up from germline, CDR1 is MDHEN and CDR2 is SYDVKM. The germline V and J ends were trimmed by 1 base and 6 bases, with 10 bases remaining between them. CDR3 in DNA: TGTGCCAGCAGTTTATTTCTAGCGCGCGAGCAGTACTTC. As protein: CASSLFLAREQYF. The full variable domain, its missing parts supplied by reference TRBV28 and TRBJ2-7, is DVKVTQSSRYLVKRTGEKVFLECVQDMDHENMFWYRQDPGLGLRLIYFSYDVKMKEKGDIPEGYSVSREKKERFSLILESASTNQTSMYLCASSLFLAREQYFGPGTRLTVT.

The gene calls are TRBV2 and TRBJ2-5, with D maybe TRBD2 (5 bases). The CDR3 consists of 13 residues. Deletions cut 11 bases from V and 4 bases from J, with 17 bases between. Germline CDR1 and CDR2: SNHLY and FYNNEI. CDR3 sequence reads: CAEGNEVGETQYF. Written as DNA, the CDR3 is TGTGCCGAGGGCAACGAGGTTGGAGAGACCCAGTACTTC.

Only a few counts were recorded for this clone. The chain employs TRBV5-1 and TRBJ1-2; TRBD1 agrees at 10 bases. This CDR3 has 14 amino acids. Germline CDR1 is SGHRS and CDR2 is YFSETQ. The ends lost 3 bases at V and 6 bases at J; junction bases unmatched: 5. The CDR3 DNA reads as TGCGCCAGCAGCTCGTACGGGACAGGGGATGGCTACACCTTC. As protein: CASSSYGTGDGYTF.

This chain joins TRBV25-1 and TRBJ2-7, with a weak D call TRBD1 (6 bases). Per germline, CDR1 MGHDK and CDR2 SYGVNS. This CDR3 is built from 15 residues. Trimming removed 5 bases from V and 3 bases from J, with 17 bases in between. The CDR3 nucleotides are TGTGCCAGCAGTTACCCGGGACAAGGACGCTACGAGCAGTACTTC. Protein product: CASSYPGQGRYEQYF.

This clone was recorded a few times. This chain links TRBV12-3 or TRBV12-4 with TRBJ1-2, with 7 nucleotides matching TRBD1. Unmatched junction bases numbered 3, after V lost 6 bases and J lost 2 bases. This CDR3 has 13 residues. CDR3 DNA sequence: TGTGCCAGCAGGGAGGGACAGAACTATGGCTACACCTTC. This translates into CASREGQNYGYTF.

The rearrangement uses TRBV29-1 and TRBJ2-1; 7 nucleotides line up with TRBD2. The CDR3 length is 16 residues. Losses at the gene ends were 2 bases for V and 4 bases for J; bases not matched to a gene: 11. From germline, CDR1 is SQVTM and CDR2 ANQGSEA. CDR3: CSVERHPAGLYNEQFF. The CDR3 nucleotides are TGCAGCGTTGAAAGGCATCCAGCGGGATTATACAATGAGCAGTTCTTC.

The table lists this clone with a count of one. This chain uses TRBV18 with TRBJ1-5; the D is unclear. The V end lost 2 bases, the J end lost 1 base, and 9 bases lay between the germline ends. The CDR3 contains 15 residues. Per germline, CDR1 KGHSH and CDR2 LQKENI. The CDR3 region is CASSPASGSNQPQHF. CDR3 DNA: TGTGCCAGCTCACCAGCGTCCGGGAGCAATCAGCCCCAGCATTTT. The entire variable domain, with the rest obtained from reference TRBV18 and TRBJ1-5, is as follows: NAGVMQNPRHLVRRRGQEARLRCSPMKGHSHVYWYRQLPEEGLKFMVYLQKENIIDESGMPKERFSAEFPKEGPSILRIQQVVRGDSAAYFCASSPASGSNQPQHFGDGTRLSIL.

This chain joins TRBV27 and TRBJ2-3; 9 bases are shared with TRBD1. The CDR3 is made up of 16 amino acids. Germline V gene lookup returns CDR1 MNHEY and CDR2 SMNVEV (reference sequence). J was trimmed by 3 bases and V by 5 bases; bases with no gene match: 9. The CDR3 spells CASSPGQGGGTDTQYF. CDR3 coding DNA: TGTGCCAGCAGTCCGGGACAGGGAGGGGGGACAGATACGCAGTATTTT.

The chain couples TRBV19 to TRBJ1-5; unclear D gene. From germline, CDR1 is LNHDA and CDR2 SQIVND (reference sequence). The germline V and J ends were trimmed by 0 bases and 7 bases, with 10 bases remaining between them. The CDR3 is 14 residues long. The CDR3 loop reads CASSIDRGEQPQHF. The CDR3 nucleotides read TGTGCCAGTAGTATAGATCGGGGAGAGCAGCCCCAGCATTTT.

This chain's CDR3 is CASSVTGTVTNYGYTF. The CDR3 region has the DNA TGTGCCAGTAGTGTTACCGGGACAGTCACTAACTATGGCTACACCTTC. The chain carries TRBV19 and TRBJ1-2, with 7 bases fitting TRBD1. CDR1 LNHDA and CDR2 SQIVND come from the germline V gene (reference sequence). The CDR3 length is 16 residues. The V segment lost 5 bases and the J segment 0 bases; nucleotides outside the gene matches: 9. The full variable domain, in which reference TRBV19 and TRBJ1-2 provide the parts outside the CDR3, is DGGITQSPKYLFRKEGQNVTLSCEQNLNHDAMYWYRQDPGQGLRLIYYSQIVNDFQKGDIAEGYSVSREKKESFPLTVTSAQKNPTAFYLCASSVTGTVTNYGYTFGSGTRLTVV.

For the CDR3, the DNA is TGTGCCAGCAGTAAGGGACAGCAACATGAAAAACTGTTTTTT. Its protein is CASSKGQQHEKLFF. The chain is built from TRBV6-5 and TRBJ1-4; 7 bases map to TRBD1. Trimming cost V 5 bases and J 6 bases; bases outside gene matches: 6. The germline CDR1 and CDR2 sequences are MNHEY and SVGAGI. CDR3 length: 14 residues.

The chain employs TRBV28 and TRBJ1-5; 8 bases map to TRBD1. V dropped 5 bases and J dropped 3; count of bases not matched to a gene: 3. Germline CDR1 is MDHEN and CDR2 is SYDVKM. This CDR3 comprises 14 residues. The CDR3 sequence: CASSQGALNQPQHF. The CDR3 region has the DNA TGTGCCAGCAGTCAGGGGGCCCTCAATCAGCCCCAGCATTTT.